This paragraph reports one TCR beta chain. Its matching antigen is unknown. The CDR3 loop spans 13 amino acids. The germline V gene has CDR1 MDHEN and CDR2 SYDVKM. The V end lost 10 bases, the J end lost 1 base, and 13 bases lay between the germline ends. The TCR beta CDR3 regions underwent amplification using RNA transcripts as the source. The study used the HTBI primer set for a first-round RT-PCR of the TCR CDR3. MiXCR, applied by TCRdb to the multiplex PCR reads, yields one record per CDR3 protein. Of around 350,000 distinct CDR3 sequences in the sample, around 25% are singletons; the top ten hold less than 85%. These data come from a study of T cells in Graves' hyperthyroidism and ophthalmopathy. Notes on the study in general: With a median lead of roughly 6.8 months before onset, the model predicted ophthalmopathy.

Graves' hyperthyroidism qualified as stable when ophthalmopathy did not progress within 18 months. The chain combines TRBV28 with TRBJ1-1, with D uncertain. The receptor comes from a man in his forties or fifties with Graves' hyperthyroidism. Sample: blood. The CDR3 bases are TGTGCCACCTCTCTGAGAGAGAACACTGAAGCTTTCTTT. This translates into CATSLRENTEAFF.